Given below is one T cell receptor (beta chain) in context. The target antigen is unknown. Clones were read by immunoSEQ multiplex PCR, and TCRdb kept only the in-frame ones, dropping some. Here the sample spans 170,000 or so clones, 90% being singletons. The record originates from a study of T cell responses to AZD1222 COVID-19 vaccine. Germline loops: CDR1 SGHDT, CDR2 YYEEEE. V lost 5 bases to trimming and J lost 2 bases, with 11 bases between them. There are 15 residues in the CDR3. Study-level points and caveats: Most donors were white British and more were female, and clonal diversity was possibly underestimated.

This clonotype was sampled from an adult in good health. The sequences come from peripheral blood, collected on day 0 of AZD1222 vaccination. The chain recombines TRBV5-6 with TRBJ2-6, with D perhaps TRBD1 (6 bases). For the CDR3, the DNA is TGTGCCAGCAGTCTCCAGGGGACTGGGGCCAACGTCCTGACTTTC. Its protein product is CASSLQGTGANVLTF.